The rows below give T cell receptor beta chains drawn from one sample of a study of shared clonotypes between healthy human individuals. The repertoire was sequenced with immunoSEQ multiplex PCR; TCRdb's copy has only in-frame clones and lacks some. The table includes about 340,000 clones, around 67% detected once. Material: memory CD4+ T cells sorted from blood. Receptors were obtained from a man younger than 40 in good health. The CDR3 runs from the conserved cysteine through the conserved F or W. Each record gives: D gene, J gene, clone size, V gene, CDR3 protein, CDR3 DNA. D genes are given only for firm matches. Expanded clones get a size class; other rows say once, few or many, or leave the size out.

NA	TRBJ2-6	NA	TRBV9	CASSVWTASSGANVLTF	TGTGCCAGCAGCGTGTGGACAGCTTCCTCTGGGGCCAACGTCCTGACTTTC
TRBD1	TRBJ1-1	NA	TRBV7-3	CASSQTGVGAEAFF	TGTGCCAGCAGCCAAACAGGGGTTGGGGCTGAAGCTTTCTTT
NA	TRBJ1-1	NA	TRBV29-1	CSVRGGGDTEAFF	TGCAGCGTTCGCGGGGGCGGGGACACTGAAGCTTTCTTT
NA	TRBJ1-2	once	TRBV19	CASSIARGYGYTF	TGTGCCAGTAGTATAGCCCGGGGATATGGCTACACCTTC
NA	TRBJ2-7	NA	TRBV4-1	CASSQAEQESYEQYF	TGCGCCAGCAGCCAAGCAGAGCAGGAAAGTTACGAGCAGTACTTC
NA	TRBJ2-5	once	TRBV5-1	CASRPGTFDETQYF	TGCGCCAGCAGACCCGGGACGTTCGACGAGACCCAGTACTTC
NA	TRBJ2-5	once	TRBV7-2	CASSLVLKRQETQYF	TGTGCCAGCAGCTTAGTTCTGAAGCGCCAAGAGACCCAGTACTTC
NA	TRBJ2-7	few	TRBV16	CASSKVVHEQYF	TGTGCCAGCAGCAAAGTAGTCCACGAGCAGTACTTC
TRBD2	TRBJ2-1	NA	TRBV10-3	CATQGGSKYNEQFF	TGTGCCACCCAGGGAGGGTCTAAATACAATGAGCAGTTCTTC
NA	TRBJ2-4	NA	TRBV15	CATSPSAGGAKNIQYF	TGTGCCACCAGCCCGTCGGCCGGGGGAGCCAAAAACATTCAGTACTTC
NA	TRBJ1-4	NA	TRBV18	CASSTTLGSEKLFF	TGTGCCAGCTCTACCACCCTGGGGTCTGAAAAACTGTTTTTT
NA	TRBJ2-3	NA	TRBV29-1	CSSRGSSGQDTQYF	TGCAGCTCTAGGGGTTCGTCGGGCCAAGATACGCAGTATTTT
NA	TRBJ1-2	NA	TRBV30	CAWSVGVAGYTF	TGTGCCTGGAGTGTGGGGGTCGCGGGCTACACCTTC
NA	TRBJ1-5	NA	TRBV28	CASSLWGRNNQPQHF	TGTGCCAGCAGTTTATGGGGGAGGAACAATCAGCCCCAGCATTTT
TRBD1	TRBJ2-6	NA	TRBV5-1	CASSLGQGVSSGANVLTF	TGCGCCAGCAGCTTGGGACAGGGGGTTTCGTCTGGGGCCAACGTCCTGACTTTC
NA	TRBJ2-7	NA	TRBV28	CASSPRQLKRPYEQYF	TGTGCCAGCAGCCCCCGACAGCTCAAAAGACCCTACGAGCAGTACTTC
NA	TRBJ2-1	NA	TRBV13	CASSVRLVLTYNEQFF	TGTGCCAGCAGCGTTAGACTAGTCTTAACTTACAATGAGCAGTTCTTC
TRBD2	TRBJ2-7	NA	TRBV27	CASSPTGGAAFYEQYF	TGTGCCAGCAGTCCCACCGGGGGGGCCGCCTTCTACGAGCAGTACTTC
TRBD2	TRBJ2-7	NA	TRBV10-2	CASSYPGLASEQYF	TGCGCCAGCAGTTATCCGGGACTAGCTTCCGAGCAGTACTTC
NA	TRBJ2-1	NA	TRBV7-9	CASSWTRGNYNEQFF	TGTGCCAGCAGCTGGACTAGGGGGAACTACAATGAGCAGTTCTTC
NA	TRBJ2-7	few	TRBV13	CASSFGFSNEQYF	TGTGCCAGCAGCTTTGGGTTTTCCAACGAGCAGTACTTC
NA	TRBJ2-1	NA	TRBV4-2	CASSQQGGTQTYNEQFF	TGTGCCAGCAGCCAACAAGGGGGGACGCAAACCTACAATGAGCAGTTCTTC
NA	TRBJ2-1	NA	TRBV5-4	CASSLKSTYNEQFF	TGTGCCAGCAGCTTGAAGAGTACCTACAATGAGCAGTTCTTC
TRBD2	TRBJ2-7	NA	TRBV15	CATSPFWTSGSYYEQYF	TGTGCCACCAGCCCCTTCTGGACTAGCGGGAGTTACTACGAGCAGTACTTC
NA	TRBJ1-1	NA	TRBV30	CAWKRPTTMNTEAFF	TGTGCCTGGAAACGGCCGACTACGATGAACACTGAAGCTTTCTTT
NA	TRBJ1-2	NA	TRBV19	CASSDYTF	TGTGCCAGTAGTGACTACACCTTC
TRBD2	TRBJ2-7	once	TRBV10-3	CAIRPSGSSAEQYF	TGTGCCATCAGACCTAGCGGGAGTTCGGCCGAGCAGTACTTC
NA	TRBJ2-7	NA	TRBV28	CASSPKGTLTFYEQYF	TGTGCCAGCAGCCCCAAAGGGACACTAACTTTCTACGAGCAGTACTTC
NA	TRBJ2-3	once	TRBV5-1	CASRVNDYRGGDTQYF	TGCGCCAGCAGGGTCAACGATTACAGGGGAGGGGATACGCAGTATTTT
TRBD1	TRBJ1-2	few	TRBV11-3	CASDLGTERVYGYTF	TGTGCCTCTGACCTCGGGACAGAAAGGGTATACGGCTACACCTTC
TRBD1	TRBJ2-7	NA	TRBV18	CASSPTGQNEQYF	TGTGCCAGCTCGCCGACGGGACAGAACGAGCAGTACTTC